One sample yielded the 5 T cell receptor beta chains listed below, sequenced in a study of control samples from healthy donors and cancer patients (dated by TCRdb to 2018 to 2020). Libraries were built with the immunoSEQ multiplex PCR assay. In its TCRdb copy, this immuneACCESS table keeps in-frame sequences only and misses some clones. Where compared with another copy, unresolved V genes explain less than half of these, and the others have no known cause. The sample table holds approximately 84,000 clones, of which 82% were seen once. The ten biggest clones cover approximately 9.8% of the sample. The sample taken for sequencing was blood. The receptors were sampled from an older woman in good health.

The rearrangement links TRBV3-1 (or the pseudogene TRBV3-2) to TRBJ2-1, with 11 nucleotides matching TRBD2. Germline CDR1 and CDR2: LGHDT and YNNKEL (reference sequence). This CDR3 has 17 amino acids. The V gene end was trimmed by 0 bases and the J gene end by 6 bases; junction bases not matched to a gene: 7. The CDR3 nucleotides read TGTGCCAGCAGCCAAGATGTCGGCCTAGCGGGAGGCAATGAGCAGTTCTTC. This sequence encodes CASSQDVGLAGGNEQFF.

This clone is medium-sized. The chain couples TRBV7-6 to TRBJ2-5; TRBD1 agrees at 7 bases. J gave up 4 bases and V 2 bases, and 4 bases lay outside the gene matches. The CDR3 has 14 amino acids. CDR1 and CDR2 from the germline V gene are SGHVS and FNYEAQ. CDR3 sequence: CASSLPAGGETQYF. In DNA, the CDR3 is TGTGCCAGCAGCTTACCCGCAGGGGGAGAGACCCAGTACTTC.

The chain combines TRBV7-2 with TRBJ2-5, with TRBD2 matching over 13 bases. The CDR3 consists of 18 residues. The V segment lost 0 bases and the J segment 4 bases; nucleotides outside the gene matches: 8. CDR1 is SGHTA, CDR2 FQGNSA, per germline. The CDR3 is CASSLAQGTSGVGETQYF. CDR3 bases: TGTGCCAGCAGCTTAGCGCAAGGGACTAGCGGGGTCGGAGAGACCCAGTACTTC.

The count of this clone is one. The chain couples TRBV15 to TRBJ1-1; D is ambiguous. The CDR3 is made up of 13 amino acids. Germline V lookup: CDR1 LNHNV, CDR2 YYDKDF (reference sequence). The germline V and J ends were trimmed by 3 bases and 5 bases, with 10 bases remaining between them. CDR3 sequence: CATSRRRGTEAFF. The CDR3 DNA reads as TGTGCCACCAGCAGGCGTCGAGGAACTGAAGCTTTCTTT.

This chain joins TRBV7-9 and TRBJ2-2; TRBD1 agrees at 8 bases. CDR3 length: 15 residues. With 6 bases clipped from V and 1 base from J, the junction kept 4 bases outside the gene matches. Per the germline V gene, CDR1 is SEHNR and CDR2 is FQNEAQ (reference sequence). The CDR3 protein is CASRAGTGNTGELFF. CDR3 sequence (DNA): TGTGCCAGCAGAGCCGGGACAGGGAACACCGGGGAGCTGTTTTTT.